This TCR beta chain is from a study of blood T cell repertoires in COVID-19. Study as a whole: From the United States, Italy and Spain came samples of acute and convalescent COVID-19. Sources were T cells, B-cell-depleted T cells, or PBMCs; the material itself was cDNA or gDNA.

This CDR3 comprises 18 residues. Losses at the gene ends were 3 bases for V and 3 bases for J; bases not matched to a gene: 14. CDR1 and CDR2 (germline): SGDLS, YYNGEE. Methods used by the authors: Amplification of reference gene primers was used by the study to estimate nucleated cell counts. The table came from immunoSEQ multiplex PCR; TCRdb's copy has only in-frame clones and leaves some out. The V and J calls and clone size were taken over from that table, and D and trimming were inferred from the DNA. The table records 150,000 to 200,000 clones, over 80% of them present only once. Material for sequencing was peripheral blood. The V and J genes are TRBV9 and TRBJ2-1, with 8 bases fitting TRBD2. The sequence derives from a woman aged 60-70 years who had recovered from COVID-19. Here the CDR3 reads CASSEPHGTSGLYNEQFF. CDR3 coding DNA: TGTGCCAGCAGCGAGCCCCATGGTACTAGCGGACTCTACAATGAGCAGTTCTTC.